The source of this TCR beta chain is a study of T-cell reconstitution after alpha-beta-depleted transplantation in children. Germline V CDR1 and CDR2: KGHSH, LQKENI. The J segment lost 7 bases and the V segment lost 1 base, leaving 2 bases of the junction unmatched. CDR3 size: 15 residues. This clonotype has a handful of counts. Molecular barcoding with unique molecular identifiers was used for the TCRbeta library. TCRdb reprocessed the PCR reads via MiXCR and lists one record per CDR3 protein. The table shows approximately 490,000 distinct CDR3 sequences, with roughly an eighth occurring only once. The receptor comes from a human donor who donated a stem cell graft to a child with combined immunodeficiency. This chain links TRBV18 with TRBJ2-1; TRBD2 matches 12 bases. The starting material was PBMCs from the stem cell graft donor, obtained from the stem cell graft. CDR3 sequence reads: CASSPRLAGENEQFF. In DNA, the CDR3 is TGTGCCAGCTCACCACGACTAGCGGGAGAAAATGAGCAGTTCTTC.